The 27 T cell receptor beta chains below all came from one sample that was sequenced in a study of T-cell memory formation after mild COVID-19. MiXCR, applied by TCRdb to the 5' RACE reads, yields one record per CDR3 protein. The table lists 250,000 to 350,000 distinct CDR3 sequences, roughly 15% of them singletons. Source material: PBMCs or a T cell subset sorted from them (not recorded which). Receptors originate from a man aged 18 to 35 who had mild COVID-19 (a few samples of this study predate the infection). Cell type and time point are not known.

The chain has TRBV20-1 and TRBJ1-2; D may be TRBD1 (5 bases). Trimming cost V 3 bases and J 0 bases, with 11 bases left between them. The germline V gene has CDR1 DFQATT and CDR2 SNEGSKA (reference sequence). The CDR3 extends over 14 amino acids. The CDR3 is CSASEYRTNYGYTF. The CDR3 coding sequence is TGCAGTGCTAGCGAGTACAGGACTAACTATGGCTACACCTTC.

V and J are TRBV24-1 and TRBJ2-5; no reliable D call. Germline CDR1 reads KGHDR; CDR2 reads SFDVKD. This CDR3 is built from 13 residues. V was clipped by 4 bases and J by 1 base, with 6 bases between them. The CDR3 DNA reads TGTGCCACCAGTGACCACTTCCAAGAGACCCAGTACTTC. Translated: CATSDHFQETQYF.

The gene calls are TRBV7-9 and TRBJ2-1, with 10 nucleotides matching TRBD2. The CDR3 loop spans 14 amino acids. Looked up from germline, CDR1 is SEHNR and CDR2 is FQNEAQ (reference sequence). J gave up 9 bases and V 5 bases, and 7 bases lay outside the gene matches. The CDR3 coding sequence is TGTGCCAGCAGCCTGACAGCGGGGGGGCCTGAGCAGTTCTTC. Protein sequence: CASSLTAGGPEQFF.

The chain joins TRBV12-3 or TRBV12-4 to TRBJ2-5; TRBD1 aligns across 7 bases. The CDR3 runs 14 residues. Trimming cost V 6 bases and J 5 bases; bases outside gene matches: 9. The CDR3 loop is CASRATGEWETQYF. The DNA of the CDR3 is TGTGCCAGCAGGGCAACAGGGGAGTGGGAGACCCAGTACTTC.

Only a few counts were recorded for this clonotype. This chain joins TRBV6-6 and TRBJ1-2; D gene unclear. V dropped 6 bases and J dropped 1 base, with 9 bases sitting between them. The CDR3 covers 13 residues. The germline gives CDR1 MNHNY, CDR2 SVGAGI (reference sequence). CDR3: CASRRYLNYGYTF. The CDR3 DNA is TGTGCCAGCAGGCGCTACCTTAACTATGGCTACACCTTC.

CDR3 sequence reads: CASKIGLASYNEQFF. As DNA, the CDR3 is TGTGCCAGCAAAATAGGCCTAGCCTCCTACAATGAGCAGTTCTTC. The chain uses TRBV6-2 or TRBV6-3 and TRBJ2-1; D possibly corresponds to TRBD2 (5 bases). V was pared by 7 bases and J by 0 bases, with 13 bases between. This CDR3 is 15 amino acids long. Germline lookup yields CDR1 MNHEY and CDR2 SVGEGT.

There are a few counts of this clonotype. The CDR3 region is CASSPPGQGGKWANEKLFF. The CDR3 bases are TGTGCCAGCAGCCCCCCGGGACAGGGTGGCAAGTGGGCTAATGAAAAACTGTTTTTT. The chain carries TRBV21-1 and TRBJ1-4; the table's D call TRBD1 went unverified against the DNA. TRBV21-1 constitutes a pseudogene. There are 19 residues in the CDR3.

This chain connects TRBV12-3 or TRBV12-4 to TRBJ1-4, with TRBD1 as a possible D gene (5 bases). The ends were cut back, 7 bases at V and 8 bases at J, with 14 bases in the middle. This CDR3 has 13 residues. Here the CDR3 DNA reads TGTGCCAGCACCCTGGCAGGGATAGAAAAACTGTTTTTT. Translated: CASTLAGIEKLFF.

On this clonotype: This may arise from a read error, as a much more abundant clone is one base away. The gene calls are TRBV27 and TRBJ2-1; D possibly corresponds to TRBD1 (5 bases). CDR3 length: 12 amino acids. Germline values: CDR1 MNHEY, CDR2 SMNVEV (reference sequence). The germline V and J ends were trimmed by 1 base and 14 bases, with 12 bases remaining between them. The CDR3 is CASSLLGQCEFF. The DNA of the CDR3 is TGTGCCAGCAGTTTATTGGGGCAGTGTGAGTTCTTC.

This clonotype was seen a few times. The CDR3 is CATSGGKQPQHF. For the CDR3, the DNA is TGTGCCACCAGTGGAGGGAAGCAGCCCCAGCATTTT. The chain couples TRBV24-1 to TRBJ1-5; no definite D call. The V and J ends lost 5 bases and 7 bases respectively, with 8 bases between them. Germline-derived CDR1 and CDR2 are KGHDR and SFDVKD. The CDR3 runs to 12 residues.

V is TRBV5-1 and J is TRBJ2-1; 7 bases are shared with TRBD1. Unmatched junction bases numbered 4, after V lost 4 bases and J lost 0 bases. Germline CDR1 is SGHRS and CDR2 is YFSETQ. The CDR3 has 15 residues. The CDR3 sequence is CASSLGDSSYNEQFF. The CDR3 nucleotides read TGCGCCAGCAGCCTTGGGGACAGCTCCTACAATGAGCAGTTCTTC.

There are a few counts of this clonotype. The chain links TRBV6-5 to TRBJ1-1; D gene unclear. The germline V and J ends were trimmed by 0 bases and 4 bases, with 9 bases remaining between them. CDR3 length: 14 amino acids. Germline lookup yields CDR1 MNHEY and CDR2 SVGAGI. Here the CDR3 reads CASSYSMWVTEAFF. DNA of the CDR3: TGTGCCAGCAGTTACTCGATGTGGGTCACTGAAGCTTTCTTT.

The rearrangement links TRBV6-4 to TRBJ2-6; no reliable D call. V was trimmed by 0 bases and J by 0 bases, leaving 6 bases between them. CDR1 is MRHNA, CDR2 SNTAGT, per germline. CDR3 length equals 16 residues. The CDR3 DNA reads as TGTGCCAGCAGTGACTCTCGCCTCTCTGGGGCCAACGTCCTGACTTTC. Amino acid sequence: CASSDSRLSGANVLTF.

The sample holds many counts of this clonotype. The genes are TRBV7-9 and TRBJ2-7; D may be TRBD1 (5 bases). Germline CDR1 SEHNR, CDR2 FQNEAQ (reference sequence). V was shortened by 1 base and J by 3 bases, with 13 bases between the two germline ends. This CDR3 comprises 15 residues. CDR3 DNA sequence: TGTGCCAGCAGCTTAGAGGCAGGGCGACGCTACGAGCAGTACTTC. Its translation is CASSLEAGRRYEQYF.

This clonotype was seen a handful of times. The DNA of the CDR3 is TGTGCCAGCAGCTGGGTAGGGGGGAACACAGATACGCAGTATTTT. Translated: CASSWVGGNTDTQYF. This chain connects TRBV5-5 to TRBJ2-3; D possibly uses TRBD1 or TRBD2 (6 bases each). V lost 3 bases to trimming and J lost 2 bases, with 13 bases between them. This CDR3 is 15 amino acids long. The germline gives CDR1 SGHKS, CDR2 YYEKEE (reference sequence).

This clonotype showed up just a few times. The V call is TRBV7-2, the J call TRBJ2-7; D possibly corresponds to TRBD2 (5 bases). V lost 3 bases, J lost 6 bases, and 12 bases lay in between. From germline, CDR1 is SGHTA and CDR2 FQGNSA. The CDR3 spans 13 residues. Here the CDR3 reads CASSFSGMVEQYF. The CDR3 DNA reads TGTGCCAGCAGCTTTTCCGGGATGGTCGAGCAGTACTTC. Based on the CDR3 plus reference TRBV7-2 and TRBJ2-7, the full variable domain is GAGVSQSPSNKVTEKGKDVELRCDPISGHTALYWYRQSLGQGLEFLIYFQGNSAPDKSGLPSDRFSAERTGGSVSTLTIQRTQQEDSAVYLCASSFSGMVEQYFGPGTRLTVT.

This clonotype was seen more than once but under ten times. This chain links TRBV5-1 with TRBJ2-5; TRBD2 aligns across 9 bases. The CDR3 totals 15 residues. The V and J ends lost 5 bases and 2 bases, in that order; junction bases with no gene match: 7. Germline V gene lookup returns CDR1 SGHRS and CDR2 YFSETQ. The CDR3, as DNA: TGCGCCAGCAGTTACAGTCTAGCGGGGCAAGAGACCCAGTACTTC. This encodes CASSYSLAGQETQYF.

This clonotype appeared a few times. The chain carries TRBV20-1 and TRBJ2-3; TRBD1 or TRBD2 may be the D gene (7 bases each). V lost 1 base and J lost 4, with 21 bases in between. The germline V gene encodes CDR1 DFQATT and CDR2 SNEGSKA (reference sequence). The length of the CDR3 is 17 residues. The CDR3 sequence: CSARGPIREGAPDTQYF. The CDR3, as DNA: TGCAGTGCTAGAGGCCCAATTAGGGAGGGGGCACCAGATACGCAGTATTTT.

This rearrangement joins TRBV4-3 to TRBJ2-3; D possibly uses TRBD1 or TRBD2 (5 bases each). V lost 0 bases, J lost 14 bases, and 15 bases lay in between. Germline loops: CDR1 LGHNA, CDR2 YSLEER. The CDR3 length is 13 residues. CDR3 sequence: CASSQDLGDQGYF. CDR3 DNA: TGCGCCAGCAGCCAAGATTTAGGGGACCAAGGGTATTTT.

Of note for this clonotype: One end of the junction does not line up with germline, which may come from a read error. The gene calls are TRBV7-9 and TRBJ2-5; 7 positions match TRBD2. CDR1 is SEHNR and CDR2 is FQNEAQ in the germline V gene (reference sequence). This CDR3 is built from 15 residues. The CDR3 is CDSSLGRGGLETQYF. CDR3 coding DNA: TGTGACAGCAGCTTAGGGAGGGGCGGTCTGGAGACCCAGTACTTC.

The chain carries TRBV3-1 and TRBJ2-3; maybe TRBD2 (6 bases). CDR1 is LGHDT and CDR2 is YNNKEL in the germline V gene (reference sequence). Trimming cost V 6 bases and J 3 bases, with 10 bases left between them. The CDR3 has 13 amino acids. CDR3 DNA sequence: TGTGCCAGCAGACAGACTAGAACAGATACGCAGTATTTT. It encodes CASRQTRTDTQYF.

The V gene is TRBV5-6, the J gene TRBJ1-5; D remains ambiguous. Trimming took off 2 bases at V and 6 bases at J, with 12 bases between the two ends. CDR1 is SGHDT and CDR2 is YYEEEE in the germline V gene. The CDR3 extends over 14 amino acids. Written as DNA, the CDR3 is TGTGCCAGCAGCTTAGGTAGTCATACTCAGCCCCAGCATTTT. Translation gives CASSLGSHTQPQHF.

V gene TRBV29-1 combines with J gene TRBJ1-2, with D tentatively TRBD1 (6 bases). The germline V gene has CDR1 SQVTM and CDR2 ANQGSEA. This CDR3 is 13 amino acids long. The CDR3 DNA sequence: TGCAGGGCGGATACAGGGTTTAACTATGGCTACACCTTC. Its translation is CRADTGFNYGYTF.

This clonotype was detected only a few times. The V and J genes are TRBV5-1 and TRBJ2-4; 8 nucleotides match TRBD2. Germline V lookup: CDR1 SGHRS, CDR2 YFSETQ. The CDR3 sequence is 18 residues long. Trimming removed 4 bases from V and 0 bases from J; junction bases left unmatched: 12. The CDR3, as DNA: TGCGCCAGCAGCCCAAGGCTCGGGGGGGCTGGAGCCAAAAACATTCAGTACTTC. Residues: CASSPRLGGAGAKNIQYF.

This clonotype occurred a few times. The chain is built from TRBV30 and TRBJ1-2; D not resolved. The germline V gene has CDR1 GTSNPN and CDR2 SVGIG (reference sequence). Trimming took off 4 bases at V and 2 bases at J, with 14 bases between the two ends. This CDR3 has 14 residues. CDR3 amino acids: CAWIPPGPNYGYTF. CDR3 in DNA: TGTGCCTGGATACCACCGGGCCCAAACTATGGCTACACCTTC.

This clonotype was observed a handful of times. DNA of the CDR3: TGTGCCAGCAGCCAACAGGGCTCGAACACTGAAGCTTTCTTT. Its protein is CASSQQGSNTEAFF. The chain joins TRBV12-3 or TRBV12-4 to TRBJ1-1; the D gene is possibly TRBD1 (6 bases). The CDR3 loop spans 14 amino acids. Between the trimmed V and J ends, which lost 6 bases and 1 base, there was a span of 12 bases.

The V and J genes are TRBV7-9 and TRBJ2-7, with TRBD1 matching 7 bases. Losses at the gene ends were 2 bases for V and 13 bases for J; bases not matched to a gene: 14. CDR3 length: 14 amino acids. Looked up from germline, CDR1 is SEHNR and CDR2 is FQNEAQ (reference sequence). CDR3 sequence: CASSLPGGRSLSYV. Here the CDR3 DNA reads TGTGCCAGCAGCTTACCAGGGGGAAGATCTCTTTCCTACGTC.